This T cell receptor (beta chain) was recorded in a study of beta chain features in type 1 diabetes. Notes on the study in general: Researchers report that Type 1 diabetes patients had moderately but significantly shorter TCRB CDR3s across all four CD4+ subsets. Naive, central memory and regulatory TCRB repertoires appeared more similar among patients than healthy donors.

What was sequenced were expressed TCRB transcripts, since all of the isolated RNA had been reverse transcribed. The table came from immunoSEQ multiplex PCR; TCRdb's copy has only in-frame clones and leaves some out. Among hundreds of thousands of clones listed, 10% to 15% were seen once. This clone was picked up a small number of times. Its cognate antigen is unknown. CDR3 size: 15 residues. CDR1 is SGDLS and CDR2 is YYNGEE in the germline V gene. V shed 0 bases and J shed 1 base, with 10 bases lying between them. The purity of all sorted populations exceeded 95%. The chain employs TRBV9 and TRBJ2-5; D gene uncertain. Specimen: naive CD4+ T cells from blood. The origin of this receptor is a man younger than 35 with type 1 diabetes. CDR3 coding DNA: TGTGCCAGCAGCGTAGAGGATTTCGGCCAAGAGACCCAGTACTTC. The encoded protein is CASSVEDFGQETQYF.